The clone carrying this TCR beta chain was recorded a few times. Its antigen is not identified. Other DNA sequences of this sample code for an identical CDR3. Researchers ran the PCR with 60 Vbeta and 13 Jbeta primers. Profiling relied on immunoSEQ multiplex PCR, and the TCRdb table lists in-frame clones only, not all of them. The data show about 92,000 clones, approximately 70% seen once. The CDR3 totals 13 residues. Germline assignment: CDR1 LGHNA and CDR2 YSLEER. The V gene lost 0 bases and the J gene lost 1 base, with 3 bases spanning the gap. This entry belongs to a study of cytomegalovirus exposure and HLA in healthy donors. Study conclusions and caveats: Another analysis was done later, and it associated roughly 15,000 TCR beta sequences with HLA alleles at 0.05 false discovery rate. The CMV antigen specificity of three CMV-associated chains was confirmed through in vitro analysis. Reports state that TCR beta sequences accurately predicted most subjects' HLA-A and HLA-B alleles.

The sequence was collected from a man aged 50 or older in good health and CMV-seronegative. The sample comprised PBMCs. The rearrangement uses TRBV4-3 and TRBJ1-1; D ambiguous. The CDR3 here is CASSQDRNTEAFF. The CDR3 bases are TGCGCCAGCAGCCAAGATCGGAACACTGAAGCTTTCTTT.